This T cell receptor (beta chain) was captured in a study of monozygotic twins with inflammatory bowel disease. This CDR3 is built from 18 residues. Germline V gives CDR1 DFQATT, CDR2 SNEGSKA (reference sequence). General observations from the study: No detectable difference in repertoire similarity separated concordant from discordant twins, possibly as a result of limited power.

From whole blood, total RNA was isolated without any sorting of T cells. With respect to this clonotype: Its target is unknown.

Researchers used template switching to add UMIs featuring a 6-nucleotide sample barcode. TCRdb reworked the 5' RACE reads into one entry per CDR3 protein, no DNA. The repertoire table contains 200,000 to 250,000 distinct CDR3 sequences. The chain has TRBV20-1 and TRBJ2-1; TCRdb reports TRBD2, a call that lacks DNA to check it against. The receptor's source is a human donor with ulcerative colitis or Crohn's disease, or a healthy co-twin of an affected twin (not recorded which). The sample consisted of blood. CDR3 sequence: CSAPGGGGPKSSYNEQFF.